The next 11 T cell receptor beta chains were all read from a single sample in a study of T cells in Graves' hyperthyroidism and ophthalmopathy. Amplified regions were TCR beta CDR3 sequences from RNA transcripts. HTBI primers were employed in a first-round RT-PCR of the TCR CDR3. From the multiplex PCR reads, TCRdb called clonotypes with MiXCR, one entry per CDR3 protein. The data show fewer than 750,000 distinct CDR3 sequences, 13% to 15% seen once. The sequenced material came from blood. Receptors were obtained from a woman aged 45 to 65 with Graves' ophthalmopathy.

This clonotype was found many times. J is TRBJ1-2 and V is TRBV28; D might be TRBD1 (6 bases). Germline CDR1 is MDHEN and CDR2 is SYDVKM. The V and J ends lost 1 base and 4 bases respectively, with 10 bases between them. This CDR3 comprises 14 residues. The CDR3 nucleotides are TGTGCCAGCAGTTTATCAGGGGAGATCTATGGCTACACCTTC. As protein: CASSLSGEIYGYTF.

This clonotype showed up many times. The V gene is TRBV7-9, the J gene TRBJ2-4; 9 bases match TRBD1. The trim removed 5 bases at V and 6 bases at J, leaving 8 bases unmatched. There are 15 residues in the CDR3. Germline assignment: CDR1 SEHNR and CDR2 FQNEAQ (reference sequence). The CDR3 here is CASSPLDRGTNIQYF. The CDR3 nucleotides are TGTGCCAGCAGCCCCCTGGACAGGGGAACAAACATTCAGTACTTC. Full variable domain (outside the CDR3, taken from reference TRBV7-9 and TRBJ2-4): DTGVSQNPRHKITKRGQNVTFRCDPISEHNRLYWYRQTLGQGPEFLTYFQNEAQLEKSRLLSDRFSAERPKGSFSTLEIQRTEQGDSAMYLCASSPLDRGTNIQYFGAGTRLSVL.

This clonotype was counted ten times or more. The rearrangement links TRBV12-3 or TRBV12-4 to TRBJ2-7, with a possible D match to TRBD1 (5 bases). Trimming pared 1 base from V and 2 bases from J, leaving 12 bases between. CDR3 length equals 15 residues. This CDR3 reads CASSLEAGAAYEQYF. CDR3 bases: TGTGCCAGCAGTTTAGAGGCTGGGGCAGCCTACGAGCAGTACTTC.

This clonotype was counted at least ten times. J is TRBJ1-2 and V is TRBV5-1, with a possible D match to TRBD1 (6 bases). V shed 1 base and J shed 10 bases, with 17 bases lying between them. CDR3 size: 14 residues. Germline CDR1 SGHRS, CDR2 YFSETQ. The CDR3 region has the DNA TGCGCCAGCAGCTTGTATTCGGGGGGCGGTGACTACACCTTC. Its protein product is CASSLYSGGGDYTF.

This clonotype has just a few counts. This clone may be a read error of a much larger clone one base away. The chain uses TRBV7-3 and TRBJ1-1; no definite D call. Trimming removed 2 bases at V and 0 bases at J, with 7 bases between. Per germline, CDR1 SGHTA and CDR2 FQGTGA. The CDR3 contains 14 residues. In nucleotides, the CDR3 is TGTGCCAGCAGCTTAGAACAGATGAACACTGAAGCTTTCTTT. Protein sequence: CASSLEQMNTEAFF.

This clonotype came up many times. The chain combines TRBV28 with TRBJ1-1; unclear D gene. Trimming shortened V by 4 bases and J by 5 bases, and 5 bases separated the two germline ends. Germline V gene lookup returns CDR1 MDHEN and CDR2 SYDVKM. CDR3 length equals 11 residues. DNA for the CDR3: TGTGCCAGCAGTTACGAAACTGAAGCTTTCTTT. It yields the protein CASSYETEAFF.

As regards this clonotype: Possible read error: a much larger clone is one base away. V is TRBV20-1 and J is TRBJ1-3; 7 bases line up with TRBD1. The CDR3 spans 13 residues. V was pared by 7 bases and J by 2 bases, with 5 bases of the junction left unmatched. Germline CDR1 reads DFQATT; CDR2 reads SNEGSKA (reference sequence). In nucleotides, the CDR3 is TGCAGTGTTATCGGGACAGCTGGAAACACCATATATTTT. As protein: CSVIGTAGNTIYF.

In this sample, this clonotype turned up many times. This chain uses TRBV7-2 with TRBJ2-1; 12 bases fit TRBD2. Germline V gene data show CDR1 as SGHTA and CDR2 as FQGNSA. CDR3 length equals 21 residues. J was trimmed by 5 bases and V by 4 bases; bases with no gene match: 21. CDR3 region: CASSSQAPSGRVPPLNNEQFF. For the CDR3, the DNA is TGTGCCAGCAGCTCCCAAGCTCCTAGCGGGAGGGTCCCCCCACTGAACAATGAGCAGTTCTTC.

In this sample, this clonotype turned up a few times. The gene calls are TRBV29-1 and TRBJ1-5; the D is unclear. The CDR3 consists of 14 residues. Trimming shortened V by 7 bases and J by 3 bases, and 16 bases separated the two germline ends. Germline V gene sequence: CDR1 SQVTM, CDR2 ANQGSEA. CDR3 sequence (DNA): TGCAGCGCCTGGGTAGCTGGGGACAATCAGCCCCAGCATTTT. Amino acids: CSAWVAGDNQPQHF.

This clonotype was counted a few times. The chain is built from TRBV6-2 or TRBV6-3 and TRBJ1-2; TRBD1 might be the D (5 bases). The ends were cut back, 4 bases at V and 0 bases at J, with 18 bases in the middle. This CDR3 is 17 amino acids long. Germline V lookup: CDR1 MNHEY, CDR2 SVGEGT. This CDR3 reads CASSFRQTLTANYGYTF. The CDR3 bases are TGTGCCAGCAGTTTCAGACAGACCTTAACCGCTAACTATGGCTACACCTTC.

V gene TRBV9 combines with J gene TRBJ2-1; TRBD2 aligns across 10 bases. The junction had 0 bases not matched to a gene; V was cut back by 2 bases and J by 10 bases. Germline CDR1 is SGDLS and CDR2 is YYNGEE. CDR3 length: 12 residues. CDR3 coding DNA: TGTGCCAGCAGCGTGGGACTAGCGGAGCAGTTCTTC. It is translated as CASSVGLAEQFF.